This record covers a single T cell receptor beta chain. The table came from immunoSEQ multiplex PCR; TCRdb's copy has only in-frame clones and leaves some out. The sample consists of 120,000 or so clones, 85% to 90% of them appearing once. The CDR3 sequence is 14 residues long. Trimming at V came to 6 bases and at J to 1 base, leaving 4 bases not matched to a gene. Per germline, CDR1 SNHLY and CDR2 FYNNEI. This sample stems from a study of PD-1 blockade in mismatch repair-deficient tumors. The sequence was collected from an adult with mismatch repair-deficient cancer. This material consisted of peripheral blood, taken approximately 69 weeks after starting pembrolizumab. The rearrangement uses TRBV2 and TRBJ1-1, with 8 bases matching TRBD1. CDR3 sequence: CASSLTGENTEAFF. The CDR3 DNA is TGTGCCAGCAGCCTGACAGGGGAGAACACTGAAGCTTTCTTT.